The 25 T cell receptor beta chains reported below all come from one sample, sequenced in a study of relationships among human T cell subsets. Th1 cells were collected as flow-through following bead selections for CD25, CD56 and CD294. Semiquantitative ARM-PCR amplified T cell receptor alpha and beta CDR3 regions from mRNA. Tagged nested gene-specific primers were used first, then communal superprimers amplified exponentially. From the multiplex PCR reads, TCRdb called clonotypes with MiXCR, one entry per CDR3 protein. The data hold some 13,000 distinct CDR3 sequences, with around 64% observed a single time. Material for sequencing was CD4+ Th1 cells sorted from blood. The receptors here all came from a middle-aged man in good health.

V usage is TRBV13 and J usage is TRBJ1-1; D not certain. The CDR3 spans 15 residues. Germline V gives CDR1 PRHDT, CDR2 FYEKMQ (reference sequence). V was trimmed by 0 bases and J by 3 bases, leaving 11 bases between them. CDR3 sequence: CASSLGGSTYTEAFF. The DNA of the CDR3 is TGTGCCAGCAGCTTAGGAGGGTCGACGTACACTGAAGCTTTCTTT.

On this clonotype: At one end the junction does not follow the germline gene, possibly because of a read error. The chain combines TRBV4-2 with TRBJ2-1; TRBD2 agrees at 12 bases. Germline V CDR1 and CDR2: LGHNA, YNFKEQ. The CDR3 has 18 residues. CDR3 coding DNA: TGCGCCAGCAGCCAAGGGGCTAGCGGGAGGGCCGGGCACAATGAGCAGTTCTTC. This codes for CASSQGASGRAGHNEQFF.

V usage is TRBV18 and J usage is TRBJ2-7; TRBD1 might be the D (5 bases). Germline lookup yields CDR1 KGHSH and CDR2 LQKENI. V lost 2 bases to trimming and J lost 6 bases, with 23 bases between them. The CDR3 is 17 amino acids. The CDR3 loop reads CASSPGPSRAIQGEQYF. CDR3 DNA: TGTGCCAGCTCACCAGGCCCTTCCAGGGCAATCCAGGGCGAGCAGTACTTC.

This clonotype turned up a few times. This chain's CDR3 is CASSLENQPQHF. CDR3 nucleotide sequence: TGTGCCAGCAGCTTAGAGAATCAGCCCCAGCATTTT. The chain carries TRBV11-2 and TRBJ1-5; D is unclear. The CDR3 extends over 12 amino acids. CDR1 is SGHAT, CDR2 FQNNGV, per germline. The V end was cut by 0 bases, the J end by 4 bases, with 1 base between.

In this sample, this clonotype turned up once. J is TRBJ1-3 and V is TRBV25-1, with D maybe TRBD1 (6 bases). V was trimmed by 4 bases and J by 2 bases, leaving 9 bases between them. Germline values: CDR1 MGHDK, CDR2 SYGVNS. The CDR3 totals 14 residues. The CDR3 protein is CASSADRAGNTIYF. The CDR3 DNA is TGTGCCAGCAGTGCGGACAGAGCTGGAAACACCATATATTTT.

The genes are TRBV6-5 and TRBJ2-7; 12 bases agree with TRBD1. The junction had 7 bases not matched to a gene; V was cut back by 7 bases and J by 6 bases. CDR1 is MNHEY and CDR2 is SVGAGI in the germline V gene. The CDR3 covers 14 residues. This CDR3 reads CASKRGQGATEQYF. The CDR3 region has the DNA TGTGCCAGCAAGAGGGGACAGGGGGCTACCGAGCAGTACTTC.

In its sample, this clonotype was seen a few times. The CDR3 is CASTETGYNSPLHF. The CDR3 DNA is TGTGCCAGCACCGAGACAGGATACAATTCACCCCTCCACTTT. The chain recombines TRBV12-3 or TRBV12-4 with TRBJ1-6; D perhaps matches TRBD1 (6 bases). This CDR3 contains 14 residues. Trimming took 7 bases from V and 7 from J, leaving 14 bases between them.

Comments on this clonotype: A read error may produce the germline difference seen at one junction end. This chain's CDR3 is CASRRDADRGGEFF. The CDR3, as DNA: TGCGCCAGCAGAAGAGACGCGGACAGGGGAGGAGAGTTCTTC. The chain links TRBV5-1 to TRBJ2-5; 9 bases match TRBD1. The CDR3 is made up of 14 amino acids. Germline CDR1 and CDR2: SGHRS and YFSETQ.

This clonotype was counted only a few times. The chain has TRBV28 and TRBJ1-2, with D perhaps matching TRBD1 (5 bases). Looked up from germline, CDR1 is MDHEN and CDR2 is SYDVKM. The CDR3 is made up of 14 amino acids. The germline V and J ends were trimmed by 7 bases and 5 bases, with 17 bases remaining between them. The chain's CDR3 is CASTTEGWGYGYTF. As DNA, the CDR3 is TGTGCCAGCACCACGGAGGGGTGGGGGTATGGCTACACCTTC.

A few counts support this clonotype. The chain is built from TRBV5-4 and TRBJ2-1; no definite D call. V was pared by 4 bases and J by 9 bases, with 20 bases between. Germline V gene lookup returns CDR1 SGHNT and CDR2 YYREEE (reference sequence). CDR3 length: 15 amino acids. The CDR3 protein is CASSAERFAPTEQFF. CDR3 bases: TGTGCCAGCAGCGCGGAACGATTTGCCCCTACTGAGCAGTTCTTC.

The chain carries TRBV6-6 and TRBJ2-1; 9 positions match TRBD1. V shed 2 bases, J shed 2 bases, and the junction held 10 bases outside the gene matches. Germline V gene data show CDR1 as MNHNY and CDR2 as SVGAGI (reference sequence). The CDR3 length is 18 residues. The CDR3 DNA reads TGTGCCAGCAGTTACCGGGTTCACAGGGGGCAAGCCTACAATGAGCAGTTCTTC. This encodes CASSYRVHRGQAYNEQFF.

With regard to this clonotype: One end of the junction fails to match germline, which may point to a read error. The V gene is TRBV14, the J gene TRBJ1-1; D unclear. This CDR3 is built from 13 residues. Germline loops: CDR1 SGHDN, CDR2 FVKESK. The CDR3 reads CASSQALNTEAFF. The CDR3 coding sequence is TGTGCCAGCAGCCAAGCACTGAACACCGAAGCTTTCTTT.

V is TRBV28 and J is TRBJ2-5; no definite D call. The CDR3 runs to 13 residues. The V end was cut by 2 bases, the J end by 5 bases, with 9 bases between. The V gene's germline CDR1 is MDHEN and CDR2 SYDVKM. The chain's CDR3 is CASSLGSMETQYF. In DNA, the CDR3 is TGTGCCAGCAGTTTAGGGTCCATGGAGACCCAGTACTTC.

The chain uses TRBV11-2 and TRBJ1-5; weak D call: TRBD1 (6 bases). V was cut by 6 bases and J by 7 bases, with 16 bases left in between. CDR1 SGHAT and CDR2 FQNNGV come from the germline V gene. The CDR3 totals 14 residues. CDR3: CASSFGGQTQPQHF. In DNA form, the CDR3 reads TGTGCCAGCAGTTTTGGCGGACAGACACAGCCCCAGCATTTT.

The CDR3 loop reads CASSLNRQPQHF. The CDR3 DNA follows: TGTGCCAGCAGCCTCAACCGGCAGCCCCAGCATTTT. This chain links TRBV7-9 with TRBJ1-5; D gene ambiguous. From germline, CDR1 is SEHNR and CDR2 FQNEAQ (reference sequence). CDR3 size: 12 residues. V was cut by 5 bases and J by 7 bases, with 9 bases left in between.

CDR3 protein: CSARRLADYNEQFF. Written as DNA, the CDR3 is TGCAGTGCTAGGCGGCTAGCGGATTACAATGAGCAGTTCTTC. The chain has TRBV20-1 and TRBJ2-1; 7 bases map to TRBD2. Germline V gene data show CDR1 as DFQATT and CDR2 as SNEGSKA (reference sequence). The CDR3 is 14 amino acids. V gave up 3 bases and J gave up 4 bases; unmatched junction bases: 6.

The rearrangement links TRBV28 to TRBJ2-3; 8 nucleotides match TRBD1. The germline V gene encodes CDR1 MDHEN and CDR2 SYDVKM. The junction had 3 bases not matched to a gene; V was cut back by 3 bases and J by 1 base. The CDR3 runs to 15 residues. Here the CDR3 DNA reads TGTGCCAGCAGTTTCGACAGGGGCGGCACAGATACGCAGTATTTT. This codes for CASSFDRGGTDTQYF. The whole variable domain, filled in from reference TRBV28 and TRBJ2-3, reads DVKVTQSSRYLVKRTGEKVFLECVQDMDHENMFWYRQDPGLGLRLIYFSYDVKMKEKGDIPEGYSVSREKKERFSLILESASTNQTSMYLCASSFDRGGTDTQYFGPGTRLTVL.

The CDR3 loop reads CASSFSTHQETQYF. DNA of the CDR3: TGCGCCAGCAGCTTCTCCACACACCAAGAGACCCAGTACTTC. V gene TRBV5-1 combines with J gene TRBJ2-5; D is ambiguous. Per the germline V gene, CDR1 is SGHRS and CDR2 is YFSETQ. V lost 2 bases to trimming and J lost 0 bases, with 8 bases between them. CDR3 length: 14 residues.

This clonotype was detected only once. V gene TRBV4-1 combines with J gene TRBJ1-6; D is perhaps TRBD1 (5 bases). The CDR3 covers 14 residues. Trimming pared 6 bases from V and 8 bases from J, leaving 14 bases between. Germline V gene sequence: CDR1 MGHRA, CDR2 YSYEKL. The CDR3: CASSGGGADSPLHF. The CDR3 nucleotides are TGCGCCAGCAGTGGCGGGGGAGCAGATTCACCCCTCCACTTT.

This chain connects TRBV12-3 or TRBV12-4 to TRBJ1-2; unclear D gene. CDR3 length: 12 residues. Trimming shortened V by 5 bases and J by 4 bases, and 8 bases separated the two germline ends. CDR3 sequence: CASSQEGYGYTF. CDR3 DNA sequence: TGTGCCAGCAGTCAAGAGGGCTATGGCTACACCTTC.

This clonotype turned up a few times. The chain links TRBV19 to TRBJ2-1, with 9 bases identical to TRBD2. The ends lost 5 bases at V and 7 bases at J; junction bases unmatched: 9. The CDR3 is 15 residues long. Looked up from germline, CDR1 is LNHDA and CDR2 is SQIVND (reference sequence). The CDR3 loop is CASSFRTSELNEQFF. DNA for the CDR3: TGTGCCAGTAGTTTTCGGACTAGCGAGCTAAATGAGCAGTTCTTC.

The V gene is TRBV6-5, the J gene TRBJ2-7, with 10 bases identical to TRBD2. The V gene's germline CDR1 is MNHEY and CDR2 SVGAGI. V lost 9 bases, J lost 7 bases, and 6 bases stayed unmatched. The length of the CDR3 is 12 residues. The CDR3 DNA sequence: TGTGCCAGAGGGACTAGCGTCCTTGAGCAGTACTTC. Translation: CARGTSVLEQYF.

The CDR3 region is CASSLAATKDEKLFF. CDR3 in DNA: TGCGCCAGCAGCTTGGCCGCAACGAAAGATGAAAAACTGTTTTTT. The chain combines TRBV5-1 with TRBJ1-4; no firm D call. V lost 0 bases and J 6 bases, leaving 12 bases between the germline ends. CDR3 length: 15 amino acids. Looked up from germline, CDR1 is SGHRS and CDR2 is YFSETQ.

The chain has TRBV19 and TRBJ2-1, with D perhaps TRBD1 (7 bases). The germline V gene has CDR1 LNHDA and CDR2 SQIVND (reference sequence). The germline V and J ends were trimmed by 4 bases and 2 bases, with 15 bases remaining between them. The CDR3 contains 16 residues. This chain's CDR3 is CASSKVGGTAYNEQFF. CDR3 nucleotides: TGTGCCAGTAGTAAGGTTGGAGGGACAGCCTACAATGAGCAGTTCTTC.

The chain has TRBV11-2 and TRBJ2-5; D unclear. The V gene's germline CDR1 is SGHAT and CDR2 FQNNGV. V was cut by 4 bases and J by 7 bases, with 16 bases left in between. CDR3 length equals 14 residues. CDR3 sequence: CASSSGPLRPTQYF. The CDR3 nucleotides read TGTGCCAGCAGCTCGGGCCCTTTGAGACCGACCCAGTACTTC.